This TCR beta chain emerged from a study of Ad26.COV2.S vaccination and SARS-CoV-2 variants. Study at large: Ad26.COV2.S arm of COV1001 included the donor. Recipients of Ad26.COV2.S got it intramuscularly, once or twice 56 days apart.

As to treatment: roughly 18 received Ad26.COV2.S at low or high dose, single or two shots; five or six received placebo; per-sample allocation not given. Sampling occurred on day 63 after the first vaccine or placebo injection. Recruitment in Boston yielded a donor of adult age, 18-55 years. The assay was immunoSEQ multiplex PCR, and TCRdb's table has in-frame clones only and misses some. The repertoire includes 200,000 to 300,000 clones, over 75% of them detected once, and around 10% sits in the top ten. This CDR3 contains 15 residues. Trimming took off 0 bases at V and 4 bases at J, with 13 bases between the two ends. Per the germline V gene, CDR1 is SGHRS and CDR2 is YFSETQ.

This chain links TRBV5-1 with TRBJ1-2, with D perhaps matching TRBD1 (6 bases). Sample: peripheral blood, taken in a trial of Ad26.COV2.S vaccine versus placebo. The TCR was taken from a person between 18 and 65 years old who received the Ad26.COV2.S COVID-19 vaccine or a placebo. In DNA form, the CDR3 reads TGCGCCAGCAGCTTGGCCCCAGGGGTCGCCTATGGCTACACCTTC. It encodes CASSLAPGVAYGYTF.